These 30 T cell receptor beta chains were sequenced from one sample in a study of blood T cell repertoires in COVID-19. Repertoires were generated with immunoSEQ multiplex PCR, while TCRdb's copy carries only in-frame clones and drops some. Among around 130,000 clones, approximately 83% were seen once, and the ten largest hold around 17%. Sequencing was done on a sample of peripheral blood. The receptors were sampled from a woman aged 50 to 60 who had recovered from COVID-19.

The chain recombines TRBV19 with TRBJ1-4; a weak D match, TRBD1 (6 bases). The ends were cut back, 5 bases at V and 6 bases at J, with 16 bases in the middle. Per the germline V gene, CDR1 is LNHDA and CDR2 is SQIVND (reference sequence). This CDR3 has 15 residues. The CDR3 protein is CASSVNRVEYEKLFF. Here the CDR3 DNA reads TGTGCCAGTAGTGTTAACAGGGTCGAGTATGAAAAACTGTTTTTT.

CDR3 region: CASSSREMYGYTF. The CDR3 coding sequence is TGTGCCAGCAGCTCCAGGGAAATGTATGGCTACACCTTC. The chain combines TRBV6-5 with TRBJ1-2; D perhaps matches TRBD1 (5 bases). V was trimmed by 6 bases and J by 5 bases, leaving 13 bases between them. Germline assignment: CDR1 MNHEY and CDR2 SVGAGI. There are 13 residues in the CDR3.

The chain employs TRBV21-1 and TRBJ2-7; the listed D gene, TRBD2, was not tested against the DNA. TRBV21-1 is a pseudogene segment. This CDR3 has 17 amino acids. Here the CDR3 DNA reads TGTGCCAGCCTGGGGAGGGTGGGGACTCACATCTCCTACGAGCAGTACTTC. This encodes CASLGRVGTHISYEQYF.

The gene calls are TRBV6-5 and TRBJ2-5; 12 bases are shared with TRBD2. The CDR3 contains 15 residues. V trimming: 2 bases; J trimming: 7 bases; junction bases outside the gene matches: 5. From germline, CDR1 is MNHEY and CDR2 SVGAGI. CDR3 region: CASSYLAGGVGTQYF. For the CDR3, the DNA is TGTGCCAGCAGTTACCTAGCGGGGGGGGTAGGGACCCAGTACTTC.

This rearrangement joins TRBV2 to TRBJ1-2; D is unclear. The length of the CDR3 is 14 residues. The ends were cut back, 6 bases at V and 3 bases at J, with 14 bases in the middle. Germline CDR1 is SNHLY and CDR2 is FYNNEI. CDR3 sequence: CASRRSGDDYGYTF. The DNA for the CDR3 is TGTGCCAGCAGGAGAAGCGGAGATGACTATGGCTACACCTTC. The whole variable domain, remainder taken from reference TRBV2 and TRBJ1-2, is EPEVTQTPSHQVTQMGQEVILRCVPISNHLYFYWYRQILGQKVEFLVSFYNNEISEKSEIFDDQFSVERPDGSNFTLKIRSTKLEDSAMYFCASRRSGDDYGYTFGSGTRLTVV.

J is TRBJ1-1 and V is TRBV5-8; a weak D match, TRBD1 (6 bases). The CDR3 has 13 residues. Germline V gives CDR1 SGHTS, CDR2 YDEGEE. The ends were cut back, 9 bases at V and 5 bases at J, with 17 bases in the middle. The CDR3 is CATLKWGRTEAFF. CDR3 coding DNA: TGTGCCACCCTCAAGTGGGGGCGGACTGAAGCTTTCTTT.

This clone was found once. This chain joins TRBV10-3 and TRBJ2-7; D perhaps matches TRBD1 (6 bases). The germline V gene has CDR1 ENHRY and CDR2 SYGVKD. V dropped 10 bases and J dropped 3 bases, with 16 bases sitting between them. This CDR3 has 13 residues. Written as DNA, the CDR3 is TGTGCCACTCAGCCCGGACAGATCTACGAGCAGTACTTC. Protein sequence: CATQPGQIYEQYF.

The chain employs TRBV7-9 and TRBJ1-4, with 7 bases matching TRBD1. With V trimmed by 2 bases and J by 6 bases, 3 bases remained unmatched. From germline, CDR1 is SEHNR and CDR2 FQNEAQ (reference sequence). The CDR3 extends over 14 amino acids. The CDR3 bases are TGTGCCAGCAGCTTACGAGGGGGCGATGAAAAACTGTTTTTT. It encodes CASSLRGGDEKLFF. Full variable domain (rest looked up from reference TRBV7-9 and TRBJ1-4): DTGVSQNPRHKITKRGQNVTFRCDPISEHNRLYWYRQTLGQGPEFLTYFQNEAQLEKSRLLSDRFSAERPKGSFSTLEIQRTEQGDSAMYLCASSLRGGDEKLFFGSGTQLSVL.

In DNA, the CDR3 is TGCGCCAGCAGCTTGGCCCAGGGAACGAACACTGAAGCTTTCTTT. This encodes CASSLAQGTNTEAFF. This rearrangement joins TRBV5-1 to TRBJ1-1, with D perhaps matching TRBD1 (5 bases). Trimming removed 0 bases at V and 1 base at J, with 10 bases between. Germline-derived CDR1 and CDR2 are SGHRS and YFSETQ. The CDR3 length is 15 residues.

The chain carries TRBV29-1 and TRBJ1-1, with D hard to call. V was trimmed by 6 bases and J by 5 bases, leaving 19 bases between them. The CDR3 length is 14 residues. Germline values: CDR1 SQVTM, CDR2 ANQGSEA. CDR3 bases: TGCAGCGTCTCCTGGGGAGGGCGCGGGACTGAAGCTTTCTTT. This codes for CSVSWGGRGTEAFF.

This clone was seen more than once but under ten times. The chain joins TRBV4-2 to TRBJ2-6; 9 nucleotides line up with TRBD1. The V gene's germline CDR1 is LGHNA and CDR2 YNFKEQ. The CDR3 is made up of 21 amino acids. With 0 bases clipped from V and 6 bases from J, the junction kept 18 bases outside the gene matches. CDR3 sequence reads: CASSQDFLFLTGGKEANVLTF. The CDR3 nucleotides are TGTGCCAGCAGCCAAGATTTTTTATTTTTGACAGGGGGAAAAGAGGCCAACGTCCTGACTTTC.

The rearrangement links TRBV15 to TRBJ2-7; D is undetermined. The CDR3 loop spans 13 amino acids. V lost 5 bases to trimming and J lost 0 bases, with 8 bases between them. The germline V gene has CDR1 LNHNV and CDR2 YYDKDF (reference sequence). CDR3 bases: TGTGCCACCAGCCCCGCTACCTCCTACGAGCAGTACTTC. It encodes CATSPATSYEQYF. Drawing the rest from reference TRBV15 and TRBJ2-7, the complete variable domain is DAMVIQNPRYQVTQFGKPVTLSCSQTLNHNVMYWYQQKSSQAPKLLFHYYDKDFNNEADTPDNFQSRRPNTSFCFLDIRSPGLGDTAMYLCATSPATSYEQYFGPGTRLTVT.

The CDR3 bases are TGTGCCAGCAGGGCAGACTCTGGAAACACCATATATTTT. This gives the protein CASRADSGNTIYF. The gene calls are TRBV2 and TRBJ1-3; no clear D. V gave up 6 bases and J gave up 0 bases, with 6 bases separating them. Germline lookup yields CDR1 SNHLY and CDR2 FYNNEI. CDR3 length: 13 residues.

The V and J genes are TRBV9 and TRBJ2-4, with TRBD2 matching 8 bases. Germline V lookup: CDR1 SGDLS, CDR2 YYNGEE. Unmatched junction bases numbered 7, after V lost 0 bases and J lost 8 bases. This CDR3 spans 15 amino acids. The CDR3 sequence is CASSVGPREGDIQYF. The CDR3 DNA sequence: TGTGCCAGCAGCGTAGGACCCCGGGAGGGGGACATTCAGTACTTC.

This chain connects TRBV19 to TRBJ2-7; 9 nucleotides line up with TRBD1. This CDR3 is built from 14 residues. Germline V CDR1 and CDR2: LNHDA, SQIVND (reference sequence). J was trimmed by 1 base and V by 6 bases; bases with no gene match: 4. CDR3 protein: CASRGQGASYEQYF. In DNA form, the CDR3 reads TGTGCCAGTAGGGGACAGGGAGCATCCTACGAGCAGTACTTC. The full variable domain, rest sourced from reference TRBV19 and TRBJ2-7, is DGGITQSPKYLFRKEGQNVTLSCEQNLNHDAMYWYRQDPGQGLRLIYYSQIVNDFQKGDIAEGYSVSREKKESFPLTVTSAQKNPTAFYLCASRGQGASYEQYFGPGTRLTVT.

The chain is built from TRBV2 and TRBJ2-3, with 8 nucleotides matching TRBD2. With V trimmed by 4 bases and J by 1 base, 4 bases remained unmatched. The CDR3 spans 15 residues. Germline V lookup: CDR1 SNHLY, CDR2 FYNNEI. The CDR3 nucleotides are TGTGCCAGCAGTGGATCCGGGGGGGGCACAGATACGCAGTATTTT. This encodes CASSGSGGGTDTQYF.

V gene TRBV9 combines with J gene TRBJ1-5; D remains unclear. The germline gives CDR1 SGDLS, CDR2 YYNGEE. This CDR3 contains 15 residues. V gave up 1 base and J gave up 7 bases, with 15 bases separating them. CDR3 protein: CASSVSPVLNQPQHF. CDR3 in DNA: TGTGCCAGCAGCGTATCCCCAGTGCTGAACCAGCCCCAGCATTTT.

V and J are TRBV5-1 and TRBJ2-2; the D gene is possibly TRBD1 (6 bases). Germline CDR1 SGHRS, CDR2 YFSETQ. V lost 1 base to trimming and J lost 6 bases, with 10 bases between them. The CDR3 has 14 residues. This CDR3 is CASSLTGTAGELFF. The CDR3 nucleotides read TGCGCCAGCAGCTTGACAGGGACGGCCGGGGAGCTGTTTTTT.

This clone was observed a few times. This CDR3 reads CAWSLSVQTGELFF. In DNA form, the CDR3 reads TGTGCCTGGAGCTTGTCAGTACAAACCGGGGAGCTGTTTTTT. The chain has TRBV30 and TRBJ2-2; D gene ambiguous. Trimming cost V 3 bases and J 5 bases, with 13 bases left between them. Per the germline V gene, CDR1 is GTSNPN and CDR2 is SVGIG (reference sequence). This CDR3 is built from 14 residues.

The rearrangement uses TRBV28 and TRBJ2-7; a weak D match, TRBD2 (6 bases). V lost 4 bases and J 1 base, leaving 11 bases between the germline ends. The germline V gene encodes CDR1 MDHEN and CDR2 SYDVKM. The CDR3 covers 14 residues. The CDR3 sequence: CASSSAGRSYEQYF. CDR3 DNA: TGTGCCAGCAGTTCGGCGGGACGGTCCTACGAGCAGTACTTC. The variable domain in full, with the rest retrieved from reference TRBV28 and TRBJ2-7, is DVKVTQSSRYLVKRTGEKVFLECVQDMDHENMFWYRQDPGLGLRLIYFSYDVKMKEKGDIPEGYSVSREKKERFSLILESASTNQTSMYLCASSSAGRSYEQYFGPGTRLTVT.

V gene TRBV5-1 combines with J gene TRBJ2-2; possibly TRBD2 for D (6 bases). The CDR3 has 16 residues. V lost 2 bases, J lost 3 bases, and 14 bases lay in between. The germline V gene encodes CDR1 SGHRS and CDR2 YFSETQ. The CDR3 sequence: CASSFRRGADTGELFF. The CDR3 nucleotides are TGCGCCAGCAGCTTTAGGAGGGGTGCGGACACCGGGGAGCTGTTTTTT.

This clone was counted a few times. The gene calls are TRBV9 and TRBJ2-6; the match to TRBD2 covers 9 bases. The CDR3 is made up of 19 amino acids. With V trimmed by 7 bases and J by 0 bases, 14 bases remained unmatched. The germline CDR1 and CDR2 sequences are SGDLS and YYNGEE. The CDR3 DNA reads as TGTGCCAGCTCTCTGGAGGCGCTAGCGGGACTCTCTGGGGCCAACGTCCTGACTTTC. Protein sequence: CASSLEALAGLSGANVLTF.

To note about this clone: A junction end diverges from the germline sequence, so it may reflect a read error. V usage is TRBV3-1 (or the pseudogene TRBV3-2) and J usage is TRBJ2-1; D unresolved. Germline V gene data show CDR1 as LGHDT and CDR2 as YNNKEL (reference sequence). The CDR3 length is 13 residues. The CDR3 is CASSHPGVLHWIF. CDR3 nucleotides: TGTGCCAGCAGCCACCCCGGAGTCCTTCATTGGATCTTC.

This chain uses TRBV27 with TRBJ2-5; the D gene is possibly TRBD2 (5 bases). This CDR3 has 14 residues. Germline-derived CDR1 and CDR2 are MNHEY and SMNVEV (reference sequence). Trimming removed 6 bases from V and 5 bases from J, with 16 bases in between. The CDR3 loop is CASRLEFGDETQYF. In DNA, the CDR3 is TGTGCCAGCAGACTAGAGTTTGGTGACGAGACCCAGTACTTC.

V is TRBV6-2 or TRBV6-3 and J is TRBJ2-7; D perhaps matches TRBD2 (6 bases). The CDR3 covers 12 residues. CDR1 is MNHEY, CDR2 SVGEGT, per germline. The V and J ends lost 5 bases and 10 bases respectively, with 15 bases between them. CDR3 loop: CASSRPGELQYF. DNA for the CDR3: TGTGCCAGCAGTCGGCCGGGAGAGCTACAGTACTTC.

This clone was detected only a few times. The CDR3 DNA follows: TGTGCCAGCCTGTCAGGGGGCACTGAAGCTTTCTTT. Its translation: CASLSGGTEAFF. V usage is TRBV2 and J usage is TRBJ1-1; the match to TRBD1 covers 7 bases. The CDR3 is made up of 12 amino acids. The germline V gene has CDR1 SNHLY and CDR2 FYNNEI. The V and J ends lost 8 bases and 4 bases, in that order; junction bases with no gene match: 4. Looking up the rest from reference TRBV2 and TRBJ1-1 gives the full variable domain: EPEVTQTPSHQVTQMGQEVILRCVPISNHLYFYWYRQILGQKVEFLVSFYNNEISEKSEIFDDQFSVERPDGSNFTLKIRSTKLEDSAMYFCASLSGGTEAFFGQGTRLTVV.

This chain uses TRBV2 with TRBJ1-3; D call uncertain. Germline CDR1 and CDR2: SNHLY and FYNNEI. The CDR3 totals 13 residues. V lost 2 bases to trimming and J lost 4 bases, with 6 bases between them. The CDR3 DNA reads TGTGCCAGCAGTGAATATTCGGGAAACACCATATATTTT. It specifies CASSEYSGNTIYF.

The rearrangement uses TRBV30 and TRBJ1-5, with 11 bases identical to TRBD1. V shed 7 bases, J shed 3 bases, and the junction held 5 bases outside the gene matches. The CDR3 runs 14 residues. Germline V gives CDR1 GTSNPN, CDR2 SVGIG (reference sequence). In DNA, the CDR3 is TGTGCCTTCCGGGACAGGGGGGCCAATCAGCCCCAGCATTTT. Protein: CAFRDRGANQPQHF. The full variable domain, completed using reference TRBV30 and TRBJ1-5, is SQTIHQWPATLVQPVGSPLSLECTVEGTSNPNLYWYRQAAGRGLQLLFYSVGIGQISSEVPQNLSASRPQDRQFILSSKKLLLSDSGFYLCAFRDRGANQPQHFGDGTRLSIL.

This chain links TRBV4-3 with TRBJ2-1; 11 bases align to TRBD2. The trim removed 1 base at V and 2 bases at J, leaving 7 bases unmatched. The CDR3 is 18 residues long. Looked up from germline, CDR1 is LGHNA and CDR2 is YSLEER. The CDR3 is CASSQGSLAGATYNEQFF. DNA of the CDR3: TGCGCCAGCAGCCAAGGCTCACTAGCGGGAGCGACCTACAATGAGCAGTTCTTC.

The sample holds one count of this clone. V is TRBV19 and J is TRBJ1-1; TRBD1 agrees at 8 bases. The CDR3 contains 14 residues. The germline V gene encodes CDR1 LNHDA and CDR2 SQIVND (reference sequence). V shed 7 bases and J 1 base; nucleotides not matched to a gene: 5. The CDR3 loop is CASTRRGRNTEAFF. CDR3 in DNA: TGTGCCAGTACCCGCAGGGGGCGGAACACTGAAGCTTTCTTT.